This TCR beta chain was sequenced for a study of early T cells in non-severe SARS-CoV-2 infection (dated by TCRdb to about 2021). Concerning the study at large: Bulk RNA from unsorted whole blood was used for TCR sequencing, so alpha and beta chains could not be paired. Study-level results and caveats: VDJdb matching was skewed toward anti-spike CD8 responses and likely underestimated virus-specific expansions, missing private and CD4 specificities.

The receptor library was made with 5' RACE. Reads for this sample came from a NextSeq 500. Unique molecular identifiers were attached to individual cDNA molecules in the TCR library protocol so that sequencing error and PCR bias could be corrected. TCR alpha and beta chains were both sequenced, and the abundances of alpha and beta sequences in each sample were closely correlated with each other. From the authors' description of their analysis: Decombinator V4 was used to perform V gene, J gene and CDR3 annotation of TCR sequences. Expanded TCRs were defined as changing significantly between any two time points under a Poisson model with p below 0.0001. TCR abundances were normalised to the total number of TCRs sequenced per sample and were expressed as counts per million. TRAV1-2 paired with TRAJ12, TRAJ20 or TRAJ33 defined MAIT TCRs, while TRAV10 paired with TRAJ18 defined iNKT TCRs. VDJdb, accessed 1 November 2021, was searched for CMV, EBV and SARS-CoV-2 annotated TCRs, excluding TCRs annotated for multiple antigens. TCRdb's own reprocessing of the public reads used fastp at Q25 and MiXCR and kept productive beta chains. All rows with the same CDR3 protein become a single entry with the most common DNA and genes. For this entry, the V and J calls and clone size follow TCRdb and not the study's own pipeline. The sample data list 57,000 or so distinct CDR3 sequences, and 4.5% to 7% of these were observed just once. The top ten hold 6.8% of the sample.

This clonotype was recorded at least ten times. Its antigen has not been determined. No per-base quality is available; no much larger clone lies one base away. Set within a cohort of healthcare workers in London, UK, this nested case-control study involved weekly PCR testing of nasopharyngeal swabs along with blood sampling. Healthcare workers were recruited during the week of the UK lockdown, between 23 and 31 March 2020, and followed weekly for up to about 15 weeks. Compared with germline, V lacks 0 bases and J lacks 4 bases; bases without a gene match: 7. The CDR3 has 17 amino acids, counting the end cysteine and phenylalanine. Left in the record is the CDR3 DNA by itself, 51 bases read in frame from the first base. Based on the germline V gene, the CDR1 and CDR2 sequences are LGHNA and YSLEER.

Rearrangement joined TRBV4-3 to TRBJ2-2; TRBD2 fits 8 bases in the junction. Sequencing used whole blood. This TCR was sampled from an adult who was a healthcare worker with PCR-confirmed SARS-CoV-2 infection or an uninfected control (not recorded which). The CDR3 protein is CASSQDLSGVGTGELFF. In nucleotide form, the sequence is TGCGCCAGCAGCCAAGATCTTAGCGGGGTTGGCACCGGGGAGCTGTTTTTT.